These 10 T cell receptor beta chains came from one sample sequenced in a study of PD-L1 blockade in urothelial cancer. Indicated time point: pretreatment peripheral blood. The data were produced by immunoSEQ multiplex PCR, yet TCRdb's version contains in-frame clones alone and is incomplete. This table has some 65,000 clones, approximately 81% appearing once. Source: PBMCs, taken around atezolizumab (anti-PD-L1) treatment. The receptor source for this set is a man aged 65-85 years with urothelial cancer.

The chain has TRBV4-2 and TRBJ2-5, with D perhaps TRBD2 (6 bases). Trimming removed 1 base at V and 1 base at J, with 7 bases between. In germline, CDR1 is LGHNA, CDR2 YNFKEQ. The CDR3 sequence is 14 residues long. This chain's CDR3 is CASSQGSGQETQYF. The DNA for the CDR3 is TGTGCCAGCAGCCAAGGTAGCGGCCAAGAGACCCAGTACTTC.

This chain joins TRBV9 and TRBJ2-1, with TRBD2 matching over 8 bases. CDR3 length: 15 residues. Germline V gene sequence: CDR1 SGDLS, CDR2 YYNGEE. The V gene end was trimmed by 2 bases and the J gene end by 11 bases; junction bases not matched to a gene: 12. The CDR3 nucleotides read TGTGCCAGCAGCGTCACGGGAGGGGCGATAGGAAAGCAGTTCTTC. Translated: CASSVTGGAIGKQFF.

Only a few counts were recorded for this clone. The chain employs TRBV5-4 and TRBJ2-7; TRBD2 matches at 12 bases. The CDR3 is 15 amino acids. Germline V CDR1 and CDR2: SGHNT, YYREEE (reference sequence). V lost 4 bases, J lost 2 bases, and 4 bases stayed unmatched. The CDR3 region has the DNA TGTGCCAGCAGCGACGGACTAGCGGGACCCTACGAGCAGTACTTC. It encodes CASSDGLAGPYEQYF. The full variable domain, rest sourced from reference TRBV5-4 and TRBJ2-7, is ETGVTQSPTHLIKTRGQQVTLRCSSQSGHNTVSWYQQALGQGPQFIFQYYREEENGRGNFPPRFSGLQFPNYSSELNVNALELDDSALYLCASSDGLAGPYEQYFGPGTRLTVT.

Concerning this clone itself: This sample also contains other DNA sequences that code for the same CDR3. The chain joins TRBV6-1 to TRBJ1-1, with 8 positions matching TRBD1. V shed 5 bases and J 7 bases; nucleotides not matched to a gene: 9. This CDR3 is 14 amino acids long. Germline CDR1 reads MNHNS; CDR2 reads SASEGT. CDR3 amino acids: CASSSRGRGLEAFF. In nucleotides, the CDR3 is TGTGCCAGCAGTAGCCGCGGCAGGGGGCTTGAAGCTTTCTTT.

The chain combines TRBV29-1 with TRBJ2-7; 9 bases are a match to TRBD1. This CDR3 is 14 amino acids long. CDR1 is SQVTM, CDR2 ANQGSEA, per germline. V trimming: 5 bases; J trimming: 5 bases; junction bases outside the gene matches: 10. The CDR3 region is CSVRLNRGPDEQYF. The CDR3 nucleotides are TGCAGCGTTCGACTTAACAGGGGGCCGGACGAGCAGTACTTC.

The chain uses TRBV30 and TRBJ1-5; 11 bases align to TRBD1. This CDR3 is built from 17 residues. The germline V gene encodes CDR1 GTSNPN and CDR2 SVGIG (reference sequence). Unmatched junction bases numbered 8, after V lost 0 bases and J lost 4 bases. DNA for the CDR3: TGTGCCTGGAGTGTTTACGGGACAGGGGGAGGAAATCAGCCCCAGCATTTT. This sequence encodes CAWSVYGTGGGNQPQHF. The full variable domain, with the rest looked up from reference TRBV30 and TRBJ1-5, is SQTIHQWPATLVQPVGSPLSLECTVEGTSNPNLYWYRQAAGRGLQLLFYSVGIGQISSEVPQNLSASRPQDRQFILSSKKLLLSDSGFYLCAWSVYGTGGGNQPQHFGDGTRLSIL.

The chain recombines TRBV11-2 with TRBJ2-7; D is ambiguous. Trimming took off 0 bases at V and 0 bases at J, with 9 bases between the two ends. This CDR3 region has 15 residues. Germline loops: CDR1 SGHAT, CDR2 FQNNGV. CDR3 in DNA: TGTGCCAGCAGCTTAGAGACTTTCAGCTCCTACGAGCAGTACTTC. Amino acid sequence: CASSLETFSSYEQYF.

This clone was found a few times. The chain joins TRBV28 to TRBJ2-7; D gene ambiguous. The germline gives CDR1 MDHEN, CDR2 SYDVKM. The CDR3 extends over 13 amino acids. V lost 3 bases and J 0 bases, leaving 6 bases between the germline ends. The CDR3: CASSFESSYEQYF. The CDR3 DNA reads as TGTGCCAGCAGTTTTGAGAGCTCCTACGAGCAGTACTTC.

This clone was seen just once. The rearrangement uses TRBV29-1 and TRBJ2-2; 7 bases align to TRBD1. Germline CDR1 SQVTM, CDR2 ANQGSEA. CDR3 length: 14 amino acids. V lost 5 bases and J lost 3; bases outside the gene matches: 6. The CDR3 DNA reads as TGCAGCGTTAGTCAGGGGGTTTACACCGGGGAGCTGTTTTTT. It is translated as CSVSQGVYTGELFF.

The rearrangement links TRBV7-8 to TRBJ2-5, with a tentative D call TRBD2 (6 bases). Germline V gene sequence: CDR1 SGHVS, CDR2 FQNEAQ. The CDR3 contains 14 residues. V was pared by 5 bases and J by 1 base, with 11 bases between. This chain's CDR3 is CASSGGTFQETQYF. The CDR3 nucleotides read TGTGCCAGCAGCGGGGGGACGTTCCAAGAGACCCAGTACTTC.